Following are 8 T cell receptor beta chains from one sample sequenced in a study of T cell clonality in common variable immunodeficiency (dated by TCRdb to about 2015). Beyond this particular receptor, the publication reports: CVID TCRbeta sequences reportedly showed fewer deletions and N-nucleotide insertions and lacked highly modified clones with 13 or more V deletions.

Receptor amplification or capture employed the immunoSEQ multiplex PCR assay. This immuneACCESS table, as held by TCRdb, lists in-frame sequences with V and J called but not all clones. Of the missing ones, under half trace to an unresolved V gene in checked studies; the others have no known cause. In this sample the table shows 25,000 to 35,000 clones, and no singletons are among them. Clones ranked in the top ten supply approximately 3% of the sample. Antigen specificity for these receptors is unknown. The sample comprised peripheral blood mononuclear cells. All receptors derive from a human donor with common variable immunodeficiency.

Details on this clone: The read terminates 3 residues ahead of where the CDR3 ends, so the germline J gene completes it. This chain uses TRBV7-3 with TRBJ2-3; maybe TRBD2 (6 bases). V lost 3 bases, J lost 6 bases, and 7 bases lay in between. This CDR3 is built from 12 residues. CDR1 SGHTA and CDR2 FQGTGA come from the germline V gene. CDR3 DNA (partial): TGTGCCAGCAGCTTTGGGGGGGATACG. This encodes CASSFGGDT. The whole CDR3 region reads CASSFGGDTQYF.

On this clone itself: The read ends 3 residues before the CDR3 terminus; that terminus is restored from the germline J gene. The rearrangement joins TRBV2 to TRBJ2-6, with D maybe TRBD1 (6 bases). Trimming shortened V by 2 bases and J by 4 bases, and 12 bases separated the two germline ends. The CDR3 has 16 residues. Germline CDR1 reads SNHLY; CDR2 reads FYNNEI. CDR3 sequence reads: CASSELQGYGANVLTF. CDR3 DNA, as far as it was read: TGTGCCAGCAGTGAATTGCAGGGGTACGGGGCCAACGTC.

This clone was detected ten times or more. CDR3 sequence reads: CASNLLAGDYNEQFF. The part of the CDR3 DNA that was read is TGTGCCAGCAATTTACTAGCGGGGGACTACAATGAG. The chain links TRBV2 to TRBJ2-1; TRBD2 aligns across 11 bases. With the read ending 3 residues before the CDR3 end, the germline J gene is used to fill in that end. The germline V gene encodes CDR1 SNHLY and CDR2 FYNNEI. V lost 7 bases and J lost 3; bases outside the gene matches: 5. The CDR3 totals 15 residues.

On this clone: Read sequence stops 3 residues before the CDR3 end, and the germline J gene provides the missing end. This sequence joins TRBV5-1 and TRBJ2-7; tentatively, D is TRBD2 (6 bases). The germline gives CDR1 SGHRS, CDR2 YFSETQ. This CDR3 region has 13 residues. The V end was cut by 6 bases, the J end by 1 base, with 11 bases between. CDR3 DNA, as far as it was read: TGCGCCAGCACCCTGGAGGGGTCCTACGAG. The encoded protein is CASTLEGSYE. Given in full, the CDR3 is CASTLEGSYEQYF.

This clone came up a few times. The DNA ends 3 residues before the CDR3 does, and the rest of the CDR3 is filled in from the germline J gene. This chain joins TRBV5-1 and TRBJ2-3; maybe TRBD2 (6 bases). Trimming removed 4 bases from V and 2 bases from J, with 14 bases in between. This CDR3 comprises 15 residues. Germline V lookup: CDR1 SGHRS, CDR2 YFSETQ. This chain's CDR3 is CASSLEAGPTDTQYF. Partial CDR3 DNA: TGCGCCAGCAGCCTCGAAGCGGGCCCCACAGATACG.

By share, this clone counts as medium-sized. The read comes to an end 3 residues before the CDR3 does, leaving the germline J gene to fill in the end. The rearrangement joins TRBV14 to TRBJ2-3; 11 bases are a match to TRBD2. J was trimmed by 6 bases and V by 0 bases; bases with no gene match: 11. The CDR3 has 18 amino acids. In germline, CDR1 is SGHDN, CDR2 FVKESK. This CDR3 is CASSQEPLTSGGWDTQYF. CDR3 bases read: TGTGCCAGCAGCCAAGAGCCCCTCACTAGCGGGGGTTGGGATACG.

This clone was recorded at least ten times. The CDR3 spells CASSRTSGGNNEQFF. The part of the CDR3 DNA that was read is TGTGCCAGCAGCAGGACTAGCGGGGGGAACAATGAG. V gene TRBV2 combines with J gene TRBJ2-1, with 14 bases matching TRBD2. With the read ending 3 residues before the CDR3 end, the germline J gene is used to fill in that end. Germline V gene lookup returns CDR1 SNHLY and CDR2 FYNNEI. The V gene end was trimmed by 6 bases and the J gene end by 5 bases; junction bases not matched to a gene: 3. The CDR3 is 15 residues long.

This clone was observed a few times. The read ends 3 residues early relative to the CDR3; the germline J gene fills the gap. The V and J genes are TRBV19 and TRBJ2-2; D is ambiguous. Germline V gene data show CDR1 as LNHDA and CDR2 as SQIVND (reference sequence). Trimming pared 7 bases from V and 0 bases from J, leaving 12 bases between. CDR3 length equals 15 residues. The covered CDR3 bases are TGTGCCAGTACCCTCGACTTGACGAACACCGGGGAG. It yields the protein CASTLDLTNTGE. The whole CDR3 is CASTLDLTNTGELFF.